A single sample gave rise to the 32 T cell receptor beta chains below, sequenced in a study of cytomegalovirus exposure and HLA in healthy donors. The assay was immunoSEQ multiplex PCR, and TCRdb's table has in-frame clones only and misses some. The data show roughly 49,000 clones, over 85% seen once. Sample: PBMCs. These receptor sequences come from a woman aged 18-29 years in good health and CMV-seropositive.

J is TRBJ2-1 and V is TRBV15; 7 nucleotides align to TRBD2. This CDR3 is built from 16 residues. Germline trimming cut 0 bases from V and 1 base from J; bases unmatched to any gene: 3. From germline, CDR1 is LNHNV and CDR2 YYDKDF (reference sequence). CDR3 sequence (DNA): TGTGCCACCAGCAGAGAGGGAGCGGGGTCCTACAATGAGCAGTTCTTC. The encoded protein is CATSREGAGSYNEQFF.

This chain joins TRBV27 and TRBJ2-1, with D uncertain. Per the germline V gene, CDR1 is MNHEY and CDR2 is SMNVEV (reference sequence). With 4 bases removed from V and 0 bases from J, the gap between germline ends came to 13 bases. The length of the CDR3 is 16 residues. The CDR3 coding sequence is TGTGCCAGCAGTTCCGATATGACAAGCTCCTACAATGAGCAGTTCTTC. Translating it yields CASSSDMTSSYNEQFF.

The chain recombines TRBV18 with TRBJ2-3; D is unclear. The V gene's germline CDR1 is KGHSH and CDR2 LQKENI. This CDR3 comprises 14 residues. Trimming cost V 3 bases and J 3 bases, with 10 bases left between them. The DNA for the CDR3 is TGTGCCAGCTCACCGTGGGCAGTAACAGATACGCAGTATTTT. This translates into CASSPWAVTDTQYF. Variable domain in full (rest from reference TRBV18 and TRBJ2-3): NAGVMQNPRHLVRRRGQEARLRCSPMKGHSHVYWYRQLPEEGLKFMVYLQKENIIDESGMPKERFSAEFPKEGPSILRIQQVVRGDSAAYFCASSPWAVTDTQYFGPGTRLTVL.

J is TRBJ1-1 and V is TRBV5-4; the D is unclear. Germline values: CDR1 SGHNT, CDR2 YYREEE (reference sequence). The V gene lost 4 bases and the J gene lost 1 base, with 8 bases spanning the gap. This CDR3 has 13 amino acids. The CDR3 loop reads CASSLPGNTEAFF. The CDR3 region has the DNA TGTGCCAGCAGCCTCCCGGGGAACACTGAAGCTTTCTTT.

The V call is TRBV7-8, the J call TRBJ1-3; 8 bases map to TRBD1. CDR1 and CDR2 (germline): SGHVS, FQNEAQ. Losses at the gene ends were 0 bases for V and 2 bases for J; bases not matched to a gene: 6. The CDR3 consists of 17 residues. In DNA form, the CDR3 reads TGTGCCAGCAGCTTAGCGGAGTACAGGGGGACTGGAAACACCATATATTTT. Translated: CASSLAEYRGTGNTIYF.

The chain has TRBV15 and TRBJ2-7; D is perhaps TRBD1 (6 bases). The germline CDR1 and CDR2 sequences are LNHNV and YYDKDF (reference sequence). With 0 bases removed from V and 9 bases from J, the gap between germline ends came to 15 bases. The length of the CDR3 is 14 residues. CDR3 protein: CATSRDNKSGVQYF. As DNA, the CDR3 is TGTGCCACCAGCAGAGATAATAAGTCAGGGGTGCAGTACTTC.

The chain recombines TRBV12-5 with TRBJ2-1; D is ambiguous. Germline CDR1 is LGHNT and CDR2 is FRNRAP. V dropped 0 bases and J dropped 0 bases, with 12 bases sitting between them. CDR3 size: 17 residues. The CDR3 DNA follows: TGTGCTAGTGGTTTGGTACCTTTAACTAACTCCTACAATGAGCAGTTCTTC. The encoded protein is CASGLVPLTNSYNEQFF.

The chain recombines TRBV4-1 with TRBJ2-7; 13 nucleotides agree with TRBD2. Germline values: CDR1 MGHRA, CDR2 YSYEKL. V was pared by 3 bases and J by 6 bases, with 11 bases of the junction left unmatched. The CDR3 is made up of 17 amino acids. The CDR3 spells CASSHDMGLAGLGEQYF. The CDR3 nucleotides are TGCGCCAGCAGCCATGATATGGGACTAGCGGGGCTCGGCGAGCAGTACTTC.

CDR3 sequence reads: CASSPESGDTEKLFF. In DNA form, the CDR3 reads TGTGCCAGTAGTCCGGAATCAGGGGATACGGAAAAACTGTTTTTT. The chain links TRBV19 to TRBJ1-4, with D possibly matching TRBD1 (6 bases). With 5 bases removed from V and 8 bases from J, the gap between germline ends came to 18 bases. Germline V gene data show CDR1 as LNHDA and CDR2 as SQIVND (reference sequence). The CDR3 runs 15 residues.

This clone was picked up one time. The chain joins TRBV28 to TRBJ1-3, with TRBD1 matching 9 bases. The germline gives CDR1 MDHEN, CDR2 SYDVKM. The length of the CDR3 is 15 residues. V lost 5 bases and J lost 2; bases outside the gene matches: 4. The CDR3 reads CASSQWTGAGNTIYF. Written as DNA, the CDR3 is TGTGCCAGCAGTCAGTGGACAGGGGCTGGAAACACCATATATTTT.

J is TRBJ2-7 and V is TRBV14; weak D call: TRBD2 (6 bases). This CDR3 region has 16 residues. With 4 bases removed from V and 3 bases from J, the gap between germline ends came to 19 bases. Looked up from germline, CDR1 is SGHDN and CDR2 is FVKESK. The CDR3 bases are TGTGCCAGCAGCCCAGCTGTAGCGGCGACTATCTACGAGCAGTACTTC. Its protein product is CASSPAVAATIYEQYF.

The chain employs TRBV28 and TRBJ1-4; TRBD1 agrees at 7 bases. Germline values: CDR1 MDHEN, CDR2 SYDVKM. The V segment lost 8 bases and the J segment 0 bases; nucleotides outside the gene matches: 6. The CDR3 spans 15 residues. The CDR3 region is CASGKQGTTNEKLFF. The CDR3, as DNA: TGTGCCAGCGGAAAACAGGGGACAACTAATGAAAAACTGTTTTTT. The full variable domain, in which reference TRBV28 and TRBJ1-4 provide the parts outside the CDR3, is DVKVTQSSRYLVKRTGEKVFLECVQDMDHENMFWYRQDPGLGLRLIYFSYDVKMKEKGDIPEGYSVSREKKERFSLILESASTNQTSMYLCASGKQGTTNEKLFFGSGTQLSVL.

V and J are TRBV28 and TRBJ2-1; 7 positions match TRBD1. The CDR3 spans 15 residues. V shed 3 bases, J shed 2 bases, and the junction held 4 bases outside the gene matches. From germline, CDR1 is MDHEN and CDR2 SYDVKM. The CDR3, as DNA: TGTGCCAGCAGTTTTCGAGACAGGGCCTACAATGAGCAGTTCTTC. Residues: CASSFRDRAYNEQFF.

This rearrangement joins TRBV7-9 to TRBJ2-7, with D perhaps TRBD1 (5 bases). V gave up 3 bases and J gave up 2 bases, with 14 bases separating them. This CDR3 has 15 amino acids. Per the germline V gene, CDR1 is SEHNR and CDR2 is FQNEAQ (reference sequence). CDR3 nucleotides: TGTGCCAGCAGCTTGGCCGGTGGGGCGACCTACGAGCAGTACTTC. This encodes CASSLAGGATYEQYF.

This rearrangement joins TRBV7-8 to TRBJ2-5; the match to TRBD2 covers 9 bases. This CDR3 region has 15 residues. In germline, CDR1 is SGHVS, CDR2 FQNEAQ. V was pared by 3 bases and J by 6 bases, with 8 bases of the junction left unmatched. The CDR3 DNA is TGTGCCAGCAGCTTGGTTCTAGCGGGATTTAAGACCCAGTACTTC. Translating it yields CASSLVLAGFKTQYF.

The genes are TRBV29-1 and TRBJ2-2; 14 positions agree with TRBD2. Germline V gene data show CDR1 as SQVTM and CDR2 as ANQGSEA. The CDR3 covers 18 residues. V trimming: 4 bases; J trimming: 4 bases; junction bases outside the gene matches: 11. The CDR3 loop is CSVAIGTSGSLGTGELFF. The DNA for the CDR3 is TGCAGCGTTGCTATCGGGACTAGCGGGAGTCTAGGCACCGGGGAGCTGTTTTTT.

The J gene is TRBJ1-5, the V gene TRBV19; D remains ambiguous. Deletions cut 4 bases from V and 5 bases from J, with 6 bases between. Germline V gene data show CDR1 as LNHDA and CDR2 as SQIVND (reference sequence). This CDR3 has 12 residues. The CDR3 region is CASSTTYQPQHF. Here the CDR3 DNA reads TGTGCCAGTAGTACGACATATCAGCCCCAGCATTTT.

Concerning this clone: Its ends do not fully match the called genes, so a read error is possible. The CDR3 DNA is TGCAGTGCTAGACTTCTAGAGGTTGGCATCTTC. It codes for CSARLLEVGIF. The rearrangement joins TRBV20-1 to TRBJ2-1; D is unclear. The CDR3 sequence is 11 residues long. Germline V CDR1 and CDR2: DFQATT, SNEGSKA (reference sequence).

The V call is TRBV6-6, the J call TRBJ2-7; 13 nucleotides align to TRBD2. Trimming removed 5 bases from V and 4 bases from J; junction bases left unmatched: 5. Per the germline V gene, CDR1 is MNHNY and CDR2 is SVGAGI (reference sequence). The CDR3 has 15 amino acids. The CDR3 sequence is CASSPGLAGPYEQYF. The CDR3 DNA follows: TGTGCCAGCAGTCCGGGACTAGCGGGACCATACGAGCAGTACTTC.

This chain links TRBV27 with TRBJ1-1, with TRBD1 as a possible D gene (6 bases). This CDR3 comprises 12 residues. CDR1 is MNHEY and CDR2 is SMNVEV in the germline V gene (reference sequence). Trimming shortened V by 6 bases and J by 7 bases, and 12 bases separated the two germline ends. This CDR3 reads CASRTGQNEAFF. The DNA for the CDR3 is TGTGCCAGCAGGACAGGCCAAAATGAAGCTTTCTTT.

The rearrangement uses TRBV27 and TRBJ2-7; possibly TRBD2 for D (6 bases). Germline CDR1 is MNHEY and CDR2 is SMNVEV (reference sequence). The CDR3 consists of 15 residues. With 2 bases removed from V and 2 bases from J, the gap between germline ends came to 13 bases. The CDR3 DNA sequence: TGTGCCAGCAGTTTAAGTGGACTATTCACCTACGAGCAGTACTTC. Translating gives CASSLSGLFTYEQYF.

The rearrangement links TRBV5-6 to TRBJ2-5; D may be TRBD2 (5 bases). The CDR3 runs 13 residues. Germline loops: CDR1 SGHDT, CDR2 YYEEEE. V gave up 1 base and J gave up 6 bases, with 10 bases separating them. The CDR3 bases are TGTGCCAGCAGCTTGCGGAGCGGACAGACCCAGTACTTC. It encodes CASSLRSGQTQYF.

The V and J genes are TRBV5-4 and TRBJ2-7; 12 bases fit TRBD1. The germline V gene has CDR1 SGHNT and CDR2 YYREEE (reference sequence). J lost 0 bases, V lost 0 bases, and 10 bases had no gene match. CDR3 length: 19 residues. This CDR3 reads CASSLGPGQGAVRSYEQYF. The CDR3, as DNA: TGTGCCAGCAGCTTGGGTCCGGGACAGGGGGCAGTCCGCTCCTACGAGCAGTACTTC.

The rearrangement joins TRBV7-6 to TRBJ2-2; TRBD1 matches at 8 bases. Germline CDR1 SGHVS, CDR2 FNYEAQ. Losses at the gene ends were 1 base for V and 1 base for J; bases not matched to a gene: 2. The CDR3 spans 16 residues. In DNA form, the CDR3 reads TGTGCCAGCAGCTTAGGCGGGACAGGGAACACCGGGGAGCTGTTTTTT. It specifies CASSLGGTGNTGELFF.

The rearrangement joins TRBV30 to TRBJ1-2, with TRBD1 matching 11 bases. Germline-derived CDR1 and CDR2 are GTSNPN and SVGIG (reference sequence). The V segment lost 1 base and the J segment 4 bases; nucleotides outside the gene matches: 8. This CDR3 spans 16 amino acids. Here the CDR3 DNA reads TGTGCCTGGAGTGGTCCGGGACAGGGGGTGATCTATGGCTACACCTTC. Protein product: CAWSGPGQGVIYGYTF. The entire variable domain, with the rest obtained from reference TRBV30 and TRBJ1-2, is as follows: SQTIHQWPATLVQPVGSPLSLECTVEGTSNPNLYWYRQAAGRGLQLLFYSVGIGQISSEVPQNLSASRPQDRQFILSSKKLLLSDSGFYLCAWSGPGQGVIYGYTFGSGTRLTVV.

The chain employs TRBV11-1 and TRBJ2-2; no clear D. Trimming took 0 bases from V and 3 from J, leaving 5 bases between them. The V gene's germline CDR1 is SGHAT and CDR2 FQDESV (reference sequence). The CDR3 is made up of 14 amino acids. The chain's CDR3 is CASSLALYTGELFF. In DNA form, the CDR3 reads TGTGCCAGCAGCTTAGCTCTCTACACCGGGGAGCTGTTTTTT.

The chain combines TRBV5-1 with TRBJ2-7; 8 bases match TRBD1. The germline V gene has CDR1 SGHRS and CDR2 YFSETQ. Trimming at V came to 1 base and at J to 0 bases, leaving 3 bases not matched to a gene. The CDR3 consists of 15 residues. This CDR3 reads CASSLQGANSYEQYF. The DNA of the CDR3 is TGCGCCAGCAGCTTGCAGGGGGCGAACTCCTACGAGCAGTACTTC.

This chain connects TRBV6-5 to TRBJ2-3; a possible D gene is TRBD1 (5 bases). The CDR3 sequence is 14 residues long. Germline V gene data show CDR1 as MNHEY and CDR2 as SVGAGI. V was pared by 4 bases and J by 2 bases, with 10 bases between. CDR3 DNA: TGTGCCAGCAGTTCCCCGGACATCACAGATACGCAGTATTTT. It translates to CASSSPDITDTQYF.

The CDR3 region has the DNA TGTGCCAGCAGTCCCGGAACAGGGATGGAGACCCAGTACTTC. Translating gives CASSPGTGMETQYF. J is TRBJ2-5 and V is TRBV27; maybe TRBD1 (6 bases). The V end was cut by 5 bases, the J end by 5 bases, with 15 bases between. The V gene's germline CDR1 is MNHEY and CDR2 SMNVEV (reference sequence). CDR3 size: 14 residues.

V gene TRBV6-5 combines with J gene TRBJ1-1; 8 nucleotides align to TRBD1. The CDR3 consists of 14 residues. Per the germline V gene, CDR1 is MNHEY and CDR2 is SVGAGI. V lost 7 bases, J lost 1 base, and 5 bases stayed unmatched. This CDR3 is CASTGGTGNTEAFF. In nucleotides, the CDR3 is TGTGCCAGCACCGGGGGGACAGGGAACACTGAAGCTTTCTTT.

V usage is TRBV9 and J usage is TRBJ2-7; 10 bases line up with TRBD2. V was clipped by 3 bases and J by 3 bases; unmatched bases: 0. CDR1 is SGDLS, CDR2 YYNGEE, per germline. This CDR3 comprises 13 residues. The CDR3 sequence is CASSEREGYEQYF. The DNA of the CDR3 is TGTGCCAGCAGCGAGCGGGAGGGCTACGAGCAGTACTTC.

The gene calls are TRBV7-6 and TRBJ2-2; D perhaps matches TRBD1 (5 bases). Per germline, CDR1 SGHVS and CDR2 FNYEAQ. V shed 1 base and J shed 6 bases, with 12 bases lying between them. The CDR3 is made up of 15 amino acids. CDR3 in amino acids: CASSLDDSVAGELFF. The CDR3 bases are TGTGCCAGCAGCTTAGATGACAGTGTAGCCGGGGAGCTGTTTTTT.